These 30 T cell receptor beta chains were all obtained from the same sample, sequenced in a study of beta chain features in type 1 diabetes. The whole isolated RNA underwent reverse transcription, so sequencing captured expressed TCRB transcripts. The protocol was immunoSEQ multiplex PCR, while the TCRdb copy is restricted to in-frame clones and leaves out a portion. The sample includes roughly 330,000 clones, around 10% of them seen just once. The sample comprised naive CD4+ T cells from blood. The receptors derive from a woman between 25 and 40 years old in good health.

The table lists this clone with a few counts. This sequence joins TRBV7-9 and TRBJ2-7, with TRBD2 identical over 10 bases. Germline V gene sequence: CDR1 SEHNR, CDR2 FQNEAQ (reference sequence). The CDR3 spans 15 residues. J gave up 6 bases and V 3 bases, and 8 bases lay outside the gene matches. The CDR3 nucleotides read TGTGCCAGCAGCTTGTCGCTAGCGGGAGCTCCCGAGCAGTACTTC. Protein product: CASSLSLAGAPEQYF.

In its sample, this clone was seen a few times. This chain joins TRBV10-3 and TRBJ2-1, with 14 bases aligning to TRBD2. Germline trimming cut 6 bases from V and 8 bases from J; bases unmatched to any gene: 3. Germline CDR1 and CDR2: ENHRY and SYGVKD. There are 14 residues in the CDR3. This CDR3 reads CAIRGTSGSDEQFF. For the CDR3, the DNA is TGTGCCATCAGAGGGACTAGCGGGAGCGATGAGCAGTTCTTC.

The chain links TRBV27 to TRBJ2-3; 8 bases align to TRBD2. Trimming took 4 bases from V and 3 from J; bases not matched to a gene: 6. Germline V gene sequence: CDR1 MNHEY, CDR2 SMNVEV (reference sequence). This CDR3 is built from 15 residues. The CDR3 region has the DNA TGTGCCAGCAGTTCGCCGGGACTAGGTACAGATACGCAGTATTTT. It codes for CASSSPGLGTDTQYF.

The chain employs TRBV7-3 and TRBJ2-6, with D possibly being TRBD2 (6 bases). Germline lookup yields CDR1 SGHTA and CDR2 FQGTGA. This CDR3 spans 17 amino acids. Between the trimmed V and J ends, which lost 2 bases and 2 bases, there was a span of 13 bases. CDR3 sequence (DNA): TGTGCCAGCAGCTTACGCGTCCCGGGGGCTGGGGCCAACGTCCTGACTTTC. Encoded protein: CASSLRVPGAGANVLTF.

CDR3 residues: CASSFSVGLAGEQYF. DNA for the CDR3: TGTGCCAGCAGCTTCTCGGTCGGACTAGCGGGCGAGCAGTACTTC. The chain recombines TRBV7-2 with TRBJ2-7; 11 bases map to TRBD2. The length of the CDR3 is 15 residues. Germline V gives CDR1 SGHTA, CDR2 FQGNSA. J lost 6 bases, V lost 3 bases, and 7 bases had no gene match.

This clone turned up a few times. The chain is built from TRBV9 and TRBJ2-3; 11 bases map to TRBD2. Per the germline V gene, CDR1 is SGDLS and CDR2 is YYNGEE. V dropped 4 bases and J dropped 3; count of bases not matched to a gene: 4. The CDR3 contains 15 residues. CDR3 in DNA: TGTGCCAGCAGCCTACTAGCGGGAGAGACAGATACGCAGTATTTT. Protein sequence: CASSLLAGETDTQYF.

The chain employs TRBV10-3 and TRBJ1-1, with 7 nucleotides matching TRBD1. Looked up from germline, CDR1 is ENHRY and CDR2 is SYGVKD. Germline trimming cut 2 bases from V and 0 bases from J; bases unmatched to any gene: 0. This CDR3 spans 14 amino acids. The CDR3 sequence: CAISEDRVNTEAFF. CDR3 coding DNA: TGTGCCATCAGTGAGGACAGGGTGAACACTGAAGCTTTCTTT.

The rearrangement links TRBV28 to TRBJ2-2; 8 positions agree with TRBD1. With 4 bases clipped from V and 6 bases from J, the junction kept 10 bases outside the gene matches. Looked up from germline, CDR1 is MDHEN and CDR2 is SYDVKM. The CDR3 runs 16 residues. This CDR3 reads CASSSGGQGASGELFF. For the CDR3, the DNA is TGTGCCAGCAGTTCCGGAGGGCAGGGGGCTTCCGGGGAGCTGTTTTTT.

In regard to this clone: Within the sample, other DNA sequences also encode this same CDR3. The chain combines TRBV19 with TRBJ2-3, with 7 bases fitting TRBD1. V lost 6 bases, J lost 0 bases, and 3 bases stayed unmatched. The CDR3 consists of 14 residues. CDR1 is LNHDA, CDR2 SQIVND, per germline (reference sequence). This CDR3 reads CASSPTGSTDTQYF. The CDR3, as DNA: TGTGCCAGTAGCCCGACAGGGAGCACAGATACGCAGTATTTT.

The V gene is TRBV30, the J gene TRBJ1-1, with D perhaps matching TRBD1 (5 bases). CDR1 GTSNPN and CDR2 SVGIG come from the germline V gene (reference sequence). The CDR3 has 18 amino acids. Between the trimmed V and J ends, which lost 0 bases and 4 bases, there was a span of 24 bases. In DNA, the CDR3 is TGTGCCTGGAGTGTTTATGGGGTCTGGGCAGGGCATACCACTGAAGCTTTCTTT. The encoded protein is CAWSVYGVWAGHTTEAFF.

This clone was detected a few times. V usage is TRBV6-5 and J usage is TRBJ2-5; D unclear. The germline CDR1 and CDR2 sequences are MNHEY and SVGAGI. Trimming left V 6 bases short and J 2 bases short, with 13 bases between. This CDR3 has 14 amino acids. The DNA of the CDR3 is TGTGCCAGCAGAAAACAGAGAGTACAAGAGACCCAGTACTTC. Encoded protein: CASRKQRVQETQYF.

This clone was detected only a few times. The gene calls are TRBV2 and TRBJ2-1, with 7 bases identical to TRBD2. The germline CDR1 and CDR2 sequences are SNHLY and FYNNEI. J was trimmed by 3 bases and V by 5 bases; bases with no gene match: 7. CDR3 length: 15 amino acids. The CDR3 region has the DNA TGTGCCAGCAGTCGTTCTAGCGGAAGCTACAATGAGCAGTTCTTC. Protein sequence: CASSRSSGSYNEQFF. Together with reference TRBV2 and TRBJ2-1, the CDR3 gives the full variable domain: EPEVTQTPSHQVTQMGQEVILRCVPISNHLYFYWYRQILGQKVEFLVSFYNNEISEKSEIFDDQFSVERPDGSNFTLKIRSTKLEDSAMYFCASSRSSGSYNEQFFGPGTRLTVL.

The chain employs TRBV28 and TRBJ2-1, with D possibly matching TRBD1 (5 bases). Trimming pared 7 bases from V and 8 bases from J, leaving 21 bases between. The germline gives CDR1 MDHEN, CDR2 SYDVKM. The CDR3 length is 15 residues. CDR3 sequence (DNA): TGTGCCAGCAAATGGGGCGGAGACCTATGGGATGAGCAGTTCTTC. It codes for CASKWGGDLWDEQFF.

This sequence joins TRBV5-1 and TRBJ2-7; D possibly corresponds to TRBD1 (6 bases). Germline loops: CDR1 SGHRS, CDR2 YFSETQ. Trimming stripped 4 bases from V and 2 bases from J, with 13 bases between. The CDR3 spans 14 residues. CDR3 DNA: TGCGCCAGCAGCCCAACAGGGTTAGCCTACGAGCAGTACTTC. Translating it yields CASSPTGLAYEQYF.

The gene calls are TRBV9 and TRBJ2-4; a weak D match, TRBD1 (6 bases). Germline V gene data show CDR1 as SGDLS and CDR2 as YYNGEE. The CDR3 runs 15 residues. Trimming took 0 bases from V and 0 from J, leaving 7 bases between them. The CDR3 protein is CASSVGTVAKNIQYF. CDR3 nucleotides: TGTGCCAGCAGCGTAGGGACAGTAGCCAAAAACATTCAGTACTTC.

This clone was detected a few times. V is TRBV5-4 and J is TRBJ2-5, with D possibly matching TRBD1 (6 bases). The germline V and J ends were trimmed by 2 bases and 7 bases, with 12 bases remaining between them. This CDR3 comprises 13 residues. Germline V gene data show CDR1 as SGHNT and CDR2 as YYREEE (reference sequence). DNA for the CDR3: TGTGCCAGCAGCTTTGGACAGAAAGGGACCCAGTACTTC. This gives the protein CASSFGQKGTQYF.

The rearrangement uses TRBV18 and TRBJ2-5; TRBD1 agrees at 10 bases. The assigned J gene may be wrong: the sequence end matches TRBJ2-7 better. CDR1 is KGHSH, CDR2 LQKENI, per germline. The CDR3 spans 14 residues. CDR3 nucleotides: TGTGCCAGCTCACCCGGGACAGGGGCCTACGAGCAGTACTTC. This gives the protein CASSPGTGAYEQYF.

The J gene is TRBJ2-7, the V gene TRBV2; 10 bases agree with TRBD1. The CDR3 runs 16 residues. CDR1 is SNHLY, CDR2 FYNNEI, per germline. The V segment lost 6 bases and the J segment 4 bases; nucleotides outside the gene matches: 12. The CDR3 DNA reads as TGTGCCAGCAGCGGGGACAGGGGAAGAAATGGTTACGAGCAGTACTTC. Residues: CASSGDRGRNGYEQYF. The variable domain in full, completed from reference TRBV2 and TRBJ2-7, reads EPEVTQTPSHQVTQMGQEVILRCVPISNHLYFYWYRQILGQKVEFLVSFYNNEISEKSEIFDDQFSVERPDGSNFTLKIRSTKLEDSAMYFCASSGDRGRNGYEQYFGPGTRLTVT.

The V gene is TRBV10-3, the J gene TRBJ1-1, with 8 bases that match TRBD1. Germline V gives CDR1 ENHRY, CDR2 SYGVKD. V was clipped by 6 bases and J by 0 bases; unmatched bases: 3. The CDR3 sequence is 14 residues long. CDR3: CAIRRTGLNTEAFF. The CDR3 region has the DNA TGTGCCATCAGGAGGACAGGGTTGAACACTGAAGCTTTCTTT.

This clone has a handful of counts. This chain connects TRBV5-6 to TRBJ2-7, with 12 bases that match TRBD2. CDR1 is SGHDT and CDR2 is YYEEEE in the germline V gene. J was trimmed by 4 bases and V by 4 bases; bases with no gene match: 9. CDR3 size: 16 residues. CDR3 sequence (DNA): TGTGCCAGCAGCCGTATTGAGACTAGCGGGAGTTACGAGCAGTACTTC. It translates to CASSRIETSGSYEQYF. Complete variable domain (other parts from reference TRBV5-6 and TRBJ2-7): DAGVTQSPTHLIKTRGQQVTLRCSPKSGHDTVSWYQQALGQGPQFIFQYYEEEERQRGNFPDRFSGHQFPNYSSELNVNALLLGDSALYLCASSRIETSGSYEQYFGPGTRLTVT.

The CDR3 here is CASSSPGHTVATNEKLFF. CDR3 bases: TGCGCCAGCAGCTCGCCGGGACACACCGTTGCAACTAATGAAAAACTGTTTTTT. This rearrangement joins TRBV5-1 to TRBJ1-4, with a possible D match to TRBD1 (6 bases). This CDR3 region has 18 residues. Per germline, CDR1 SGHRS and CDR2 YFSETQ. The germline V and J ends were trimmed by 3 bases and 0 bases, with 18 bases remaining between them.

This clone was found a few times. The sample contains more than one DNA sequence encoding this CDR3. V gene TRBV5-1 combines with J gene TRBJ1-5; TRBD1 matches 8 bases. Germline values: CDR1 SGHRS, CDR2 YFSETQ. Germline trimming cut 0 bases from V and 2 bases from J; bases unmatched to any gene: 4. The CDR3 contains 16 residues. The chain's CDR3 is CASSLGTGGGNQPQHF. In DNA, the CDR3 is TGCGCCAGCAGCTTGGGCACAGGGGGTGGCAATCAGCCCCAGCATTTT.

This clone was counted a few times. The rearrangement joins TRBV18 to TRBJ1-1, with D hard to call. CDR3 size: 16 residues. Germline V gene lookup returns CDR1 KGHSH and CDR2 LQKENI. V lost 2 bases and J 1 base, leaving 14 bases between the germline ends. CDR3 amino acids: CASSPAVATQNTEAFF. The CDR3 region has the DNA TGTGCCAGCTCACCAGCGGTAGCGACTCAGAACACTGAAGCTTTCTTT.

The CDR3 loop is CASSSPGTAYNEQFF. In DNA, the CDR3 is TGTGCCAGCAGTTCCCCCGGGACAGCCTACAATGAGCAGTTCTTC. The chain joins TRBV28 to TRBJ2-1; 7 positions match TRBD1. The CDR3 length is 15 residues. With V trimmed by 4 bases and J by 2 bases, 5 bases remained unmatched. Germline loops: CDR1 MDHEN, CDR2 SYDVKM.

This clone showed up just a few times. This chain connects TRBV14 to TRBJ2-1; possibly TRBD2 for D (5 bases). The CDR3 covers 17 residues. V was trimmed by 0 bases and J by 2 bases, leaving 14 bases between them. Germline assignment: CDR1 SGHDN and CDR2 FVKESK. DNA of the CDR3: TGTGCCAGCAGCCAAGATTCGGCCGAGGGAACCTACAATGAGCAGTTCTTC. This codes for CASSQDSAEGTYNEQFF. The full variable domain, in which reference TRBV14 and TRBJ2-1 provide the parts outside the CDR3, is EAGVTQFPSHSVIEKGQTVTLRCDPISGHDNLYWYRRVMGKEIKFLLHFVKESKQDESGMPNNRFLAERTGGTYSTLKVQPAELEDSGVYFCASSQDSAEGTYNEQFFGPGTRLTVL.

This clone was seen only a few times. The V call is TRBV4-3, the J call TRBJ2-2; 9 bases match TRBD2. Germline V gives CDR1 LGHNA, CDR2 YSLEER. The V segment lost 4 bases and the J segment 3 bases; nucleotides outside the gene matches: 12. The CDR3 covers 18 residues. CDR3 coding DNA: TGCGCCAGCAGCCGTACAGCAGCGGGAGGTTTTGACACCGGGGAGCTGTTTTTT. Translated: CASSRTAAGGFDTGELFF.

The chain has TRBV29-1 and TRBJ2-3; weak D call: TRBD2 (5 bases). This CDR3 is 12 amino acids long. Germline lookup yields CDR1 SQVTM and CDR2 ANQGSEA. V was clipped by 3 bases and J by 4 bases, with 8 bases between them. CDR3 in amino acids: CSVELAADTQYF. The CDR3 coding sequence is TGCAGCGTTGAGCTAGCTGCAGATACGCAGTATTTT.

This clone was counted only a few times. The rearrangement joins TRBV10-3 to TRBJ1-1; D might be TRBD1 (6 bases). Trimming removed 4 bases at V and 9 bases at J, with 9 bases between. Germline lookup yields CDR1 ENHRY and CDR2 SYGVKD. This CDR3 is built from 11 residues. CDR3 coding DNA: TGTGCCATCAGTGGCCGGGACAAAGCTTTCTTT. Translating gives CAISGRDKAFF.

This sequence joins TRBV7-2 and TRBJ2-7; D remains unclear. The CDR3 is made up of 14 amino acids. Germline CDR1 is SGHTA and CDR2 is FQGNSA. The V gene lost 2 bases and the J gene lost 4 bases, with 12 bases spanning the gap. CDR3 in amino acids: CASSLKRNRYEQYF. Here the CDR3 DNA reads TGTGCCAGCAGCTTAAAGAGGAATCGATACGAGCAGTACTTC.

This sequence joins TRBV28 and TRBJ2-1, with TRBD2 matching 14 bases. This CDR3 comprises 15 residues. Germline loops: CDR1 MDHEN, CDR2 SYDVKM. The J segment lost 9 bases and the V segment lost 2 bases, leaving 3 bases of the junction unmatched. The DNA for the CDR3 is TGTGCCAGCAGTTTAGGGACTAGCGGGAGTGGTGAGCAGTTCTTC. This translates into CASSLGTSGSGEQFF.